These 16 T cell receptor beta chains share one sample of origin, sequenced in a study of OX40 agonist ivuxolimab in advanced cancers. Only in-frame clones appear in the TCRdb table, and some are missing; sequencing was by immunoSEQ multiplex PCR. This sample has 50,000 to 70,000 clones, with approximately 80% found just once. The specimen was CD4+ or CD8+ T cells sorted from blood, collected in a trial of the OX40 agonist ivuxolimab. The receptor set was obtained from an adult with an advanced solid tumor such as melanoma, head and neck, liver or kidney cancer.

The chain has TRBV6-1 and TRBJ1-1, with TRBD1 identical over 7 bases. The V segment lost 6 bases and the J segment 5 bases; nucleotides outside the gene matches: 6. The CDR3 has 13 residues. The V gene's germline CDR1 is MNHNS and CDR2 SASEGT. The DNA of the CDR3 is TGTGCCAGCAGAAGACAGGGAGGGACTGAAGCTTTCTTT. Its protein is CASRRQGGTEAFF.

This clone was picked up one time. The chain employs TRBV2 and TRBJ1-6; D perhaps matches TRBD1 (5 bases). Germline CDR1 reads SNHLY; CDR2 reads FYNNEI. V dropped 3 bases and J dropped 6 bases, with 12 bases sitting between them. The CDR3 covers 15 residues. CDR3 nucleotides: TGTGCCAGCAGTGAGTGGGGGATCGCTAATTCACCCCTCCACTTT. Protein: CASSEWGIANSPLHF.

The chain uses TRBV19 and TRBJ1-3; D is possibly TRBD1 (5 bases). Trimming cost V 6 bases and J 0 bases, with 18 bases left between them. Germline V lookup: CDR1 LNHDA, CDR2 SQIVND (reference sequence). There are 17 residues in the CDR3. The CDR3: CASSRRGGGISGNTIYF. The CDR3 DNA reads TGTGCCAGTAGCCGCCGGGGCGGGGGTATCTCTGGAAACACCATATATTTT. Looking up the rest from reference TRBV19 and TRBJ1-3 gives the full variable domain: DGGITQSPKYLFRKEGQNVTLSCEQNLNHDAMYWYRQDPGQGLRLIYYSQIVNDFQKGDIAEGYSVSREKKESFPLTVTSAQKNPTAFYLCASSRRGGGISGNTIYFGEGSWLTVV.

The rearrangement links TRBV4-3 to TRBJ2-3, with 7 positions matching TRBD2. After removal of 3 bases from V and 0 bases from J, the junction contained 3 bases not matched to a gene. The CDR3 runs 15 residues. CDR1 and CDR2 from the germline V gene are LGHNA and YSLEER. CDR3 coding DNA: TGCGCCAGCAGCCAGAGCGGGGCTAGCACAGATACGCAGTATTTT. Protein sequence: CASSQSGASTDTQYF.

The chain employs TRBV5-1 and TRBJ2-1, with 10 bases aligning to TRBD2. V lost 4 bases, J lost 5 bases, and 3 bases stayed unmatched. The CDR3 has 14 residues. Germline CDR1 and CDR2: SGHRS and YFSETQ. CDR3 nucleotides: TGCGCCAGCAGCCGACTAGCGGGCAACAATGAGCAGTTCTTC. Encoded protein: CASSRLAGNNEQFF.

The chain recombines TRBV4-2 with TRBJ2-1; D gene uncertain. Trimming removed 10 bases from V and 5 bases from J, with 12 bases in between. Germline values: CDR1 LGHNA, CDR2 YNFKEQ. The CDR3 is 12 amino acids. CDR3 nucleotides: TGTGCCACGACGGGTTCGGACAATGAGCAGTTCTTC. Protein sequence: CATTGSDNEQFF.

The chain joins TRBV11-3 to TRBJ2-3; 7 positions match TRBD2. Trimming took 1 base from V and 6 from J; bases not matched to a gene: 10. The CDR3 is 16 residues long. Germline CDR1 SGHNT, CDR2 YENEEA. The CDR3 loop reads CASSLVLRAGLDTQYF. CDR3 DNA: TGTGCCAGCAGCTTAGTTTTGCGAGCGGGACTCGATACGCAGTATTTT.

This CDR3 is CASRDTGGRTYEQYF. The CDR3 bases are TGTGCCAGTAGAGACACAGGGGGTCGGACCTACGAGCAGTACTTC. The chain joins TRBV19 to TRBJ2-7; 8 nucleotides match TRBD1. From germline, CDR1 is LNHDA and CDR2 SQIVND (reference sequence). The CDR3 consists of 15 residues. Losses at the gene ends were 6 bases for V and 2 bases for J; bases not matched to a gene: 9.

The chain is built from TRBV5-1 and TRBJ2-2; D remains ambiguous. The CDR3 loop spans 15 amino acids. The germline CDR1 and CDR2 sequences are SGHRS and YFSETQ. V lost 4 bases and J 0 bases, leaving 10 bases between the germline ends. The CDR3 region is CASSPASTNTGELFF. CDR3 bases: TGCGCCAGCAGCCCCGCGTCAACGAACACCGGGGAGCTGTTTTTT.

V usage is TRBV25-1 and J usage is TRBJ2-1; D not resolved. Germline V gene lookup returns CDR1 MGHDK and CDR2 SYGVNS. This CDR3 spans 15 amino acids. Trimming left V 2 bases short and J 8 bases short, with 16 bases between. CDR3 loop: CASSERRAPSHEQFF. Written as DNA, the CDR3 is TGTGCCAGCAGTGAACGTAGGGCGCCCTCGCATGAGCAGTTCTTC.

This sequence joins TRBV10-3 and TRBJ1-5, with D perhaps matching TRBD1 (5 bases). Trimming pared 2 bases from V and 0 bases from J, leaving 17 bases between. CDR1 is ENHRY and CDR2 is SYGVKD in the germline V gene. This CDR3 is 18 amino acids long. The CDR3: CAISEVLGTGYSNQPQHF. In DNA form, the CDR3 reads TGTGCCATCAGTGAGGTCCTGGGGACGGGTTATAGCAATCAGCCCCAGCATTTT.

The gene calls are TRBV5-1 and TRBJ2-4; the D gene is possibly TRBD2 (7 bases). This CDR3 is built from 12 residues. V gave up 2 bases and J gave up 8 bases, with 8 bases separating them. Per germline, CDR1 SGHRS and CDR2 YFSETQ. This CDR3 is CASSLGGDIQYF. DNA for the CDR3: TGCGCCAGCAGCTTAGGGGGGGACATTCAGTACTTC.

The J gene is TRBJ2-3, the V gene TRBV10-1; TRBD2 matches at 9 bases. The CDR3 covers 20 residues. CDR1 and CDR2 from the germline V gene are WNHNN and SYGVQD (reference sequence). V gave up 3 bases and J gave up 4 bases; unmatched junction bases: 20. The CDR3 region has the DNA TGCGCCAGCAGTGAAGCCGAGGTAGCGGGGGCCATTACGTCAGCAGATACGCAGTATTTT. This gives the protein CASSEAEVAGAITSADTQYF.

This clone was recorded only once. The chain has TRBV5-1 and TRBJ1-1; D is unresolved. Trimming left V 6 bases short and J 10 bases short, with 13 bases between. The CDR3 spans 11 residues. Germline CDR1 is SGHRS and CDR2 is YFSETQ. The CDR3, as DNA: TGCGCCAGCAAGGGATCCACCGGAGCTTTCTTT. This codes for CASKGSTGAFF.

The chain employs TRBV7-3 and TRBJ2-3, with 13 nucleotides matching TRBD2. The CDR3 extends over 17 amino acids. Germline V gene lookup returns CDR1 SGHTA and CDR2 FQGTGA. The junction had 7 bases not matched to a gene; V was cut back by 3 bases and J by 4 bases. Written as DNA, the CDR3 is TGTGCCAGCAGCTTTGCCGGACTAGCGGGAGTGTCAGATACGCAGTATTTT. This translates into CASSFAGLAGVSDTQYF.

With regard to this clone: The germline gene is not matched at one end of the junction; a read error may be the cause. CDR3 bases: TGTGCCAGCAGCTTGCCTGGACAGGTTATTCTGGACTTC. Residues: CASSLPGQVILDF. The chain uses TRBV5-5 and TRBJ2-7; 7 nucleotides match TRBD1. The germline V gene has CDR1 SGHKS and CDR2 YYEKEE (reference sequence). The CDR3 extends over 13 amino acids. The full variable domain, completed using reference TRBV5-5 and TRBJ2-7, is DAGVTQSPTHLIKTRGQQVTLRCSPISGHKSVSWYQQVLGQGPQFIFQYYEKEERGRGNFPDRFSARQFPNYSSELNVNALLLGDSALYLCASSLPGQVILDFGPGTRLTVT.